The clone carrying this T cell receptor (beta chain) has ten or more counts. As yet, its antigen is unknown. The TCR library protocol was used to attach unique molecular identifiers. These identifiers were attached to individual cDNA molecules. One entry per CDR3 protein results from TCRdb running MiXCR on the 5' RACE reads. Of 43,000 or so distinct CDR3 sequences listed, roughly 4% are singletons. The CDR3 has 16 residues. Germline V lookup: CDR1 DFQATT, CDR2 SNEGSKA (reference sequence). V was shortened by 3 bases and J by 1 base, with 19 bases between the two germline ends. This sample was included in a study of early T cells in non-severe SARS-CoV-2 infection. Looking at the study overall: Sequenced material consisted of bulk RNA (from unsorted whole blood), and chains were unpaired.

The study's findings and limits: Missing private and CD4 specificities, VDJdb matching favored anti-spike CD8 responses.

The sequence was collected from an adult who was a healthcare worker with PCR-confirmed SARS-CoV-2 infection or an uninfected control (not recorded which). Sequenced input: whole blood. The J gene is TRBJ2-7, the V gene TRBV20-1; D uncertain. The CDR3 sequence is CSASSSSFGVSYEQYF. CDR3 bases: TGCAGTGCTAGCTCGTCGAGTTTTGGTGTATCCTACGAGCAGTACTTC.